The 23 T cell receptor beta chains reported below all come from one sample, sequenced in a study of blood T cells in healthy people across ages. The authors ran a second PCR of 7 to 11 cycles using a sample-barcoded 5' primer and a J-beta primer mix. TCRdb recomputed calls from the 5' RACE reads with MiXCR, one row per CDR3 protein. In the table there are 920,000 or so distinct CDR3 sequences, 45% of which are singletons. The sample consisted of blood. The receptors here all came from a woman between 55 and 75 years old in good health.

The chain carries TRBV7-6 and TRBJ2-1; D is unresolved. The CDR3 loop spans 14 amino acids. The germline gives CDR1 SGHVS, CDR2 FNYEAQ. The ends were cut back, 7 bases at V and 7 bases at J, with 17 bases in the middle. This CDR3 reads CASTGTRSGNEQFF. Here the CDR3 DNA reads TGTGCCAGCACTGGTACCAGATCTGGGAATGAGCAGTTCTTC.

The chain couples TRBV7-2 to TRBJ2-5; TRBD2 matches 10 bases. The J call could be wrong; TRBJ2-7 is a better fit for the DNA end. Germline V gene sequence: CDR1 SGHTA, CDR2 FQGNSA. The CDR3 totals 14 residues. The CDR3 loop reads CASSLTSGIDEQYF. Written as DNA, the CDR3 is TGTGCCAGCAGCTTAACTAGCGGGATCGACGAGCAGTACTTC.

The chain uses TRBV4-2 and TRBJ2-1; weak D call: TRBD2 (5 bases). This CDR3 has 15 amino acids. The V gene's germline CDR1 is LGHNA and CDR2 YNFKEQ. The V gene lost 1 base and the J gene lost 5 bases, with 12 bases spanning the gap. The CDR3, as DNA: TGTGCCAGCAGCCAAGGGGGAGTCGGTGACAATGAGCAGTTCTTC. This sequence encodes CASSQGGVGDNEQFF.

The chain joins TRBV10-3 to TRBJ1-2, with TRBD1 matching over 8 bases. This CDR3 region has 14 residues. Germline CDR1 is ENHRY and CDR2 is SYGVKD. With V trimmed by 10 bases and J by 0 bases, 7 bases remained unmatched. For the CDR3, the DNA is TGTGCCACCGGGACAGGAACCACTAACTATGGCTACACCTTC. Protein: CATGTGTTNYGYTF.

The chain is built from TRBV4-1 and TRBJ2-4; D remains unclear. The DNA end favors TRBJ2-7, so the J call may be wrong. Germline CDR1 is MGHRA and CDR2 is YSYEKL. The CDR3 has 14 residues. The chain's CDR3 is CASSQDSDSYEQYF. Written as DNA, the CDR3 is TGCGCCAGCAGCCAAGACAGTGACTCCTACGAGCAGTACTTC.

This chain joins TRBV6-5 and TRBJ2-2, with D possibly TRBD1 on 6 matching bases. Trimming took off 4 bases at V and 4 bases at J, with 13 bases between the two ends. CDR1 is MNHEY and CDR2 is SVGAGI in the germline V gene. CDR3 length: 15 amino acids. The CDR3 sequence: CASSSRFRGTGELFF. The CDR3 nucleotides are TGTGCCAGCAGTTCCCGCTTCAGGGGCACCGGGGAGCTGTTTTTT.

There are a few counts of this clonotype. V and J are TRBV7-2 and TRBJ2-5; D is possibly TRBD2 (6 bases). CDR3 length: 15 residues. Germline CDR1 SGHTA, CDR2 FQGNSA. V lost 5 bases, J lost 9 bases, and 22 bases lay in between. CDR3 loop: CASSHSTGGKGAQYF. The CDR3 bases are TGTGCCAGCAGCCACTCTACCGGGGGTAAAGGGGCCCAGTACTTC.

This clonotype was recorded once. CDR3 bases: TGTGCCAGCAGTGACCGGGACAGGGCATCTTACGAGCAGTACTTC. Translated: CASSDRDRASYEQYF. The genes are TRBV25-1 and TRBJ2-7, with TRBD1 matching 9 bases. V lost 3 bases and J lost 4; bases outside the gene matches: 7. Looked up from germline, CDR1 is MGHDK and CDR2 is SYGVNS. This CDR3 is built from 15 residues.

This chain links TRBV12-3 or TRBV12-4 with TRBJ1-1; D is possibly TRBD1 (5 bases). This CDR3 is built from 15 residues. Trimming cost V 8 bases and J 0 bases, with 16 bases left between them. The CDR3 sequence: CASDSRGRMNTEAFF. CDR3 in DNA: TGTGCCAGCGATTCAAGGGGACGGATGAACACTGAAGCTTTCTTT.

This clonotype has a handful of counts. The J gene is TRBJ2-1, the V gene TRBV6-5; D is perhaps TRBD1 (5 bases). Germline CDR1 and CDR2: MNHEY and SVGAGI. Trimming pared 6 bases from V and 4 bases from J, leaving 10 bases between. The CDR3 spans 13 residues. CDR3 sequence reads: CASRPGAYNEQFF. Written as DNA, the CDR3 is TGTGCCAGCAGGCCTGGGGCTTACAATGAGCAGTTCTTC.

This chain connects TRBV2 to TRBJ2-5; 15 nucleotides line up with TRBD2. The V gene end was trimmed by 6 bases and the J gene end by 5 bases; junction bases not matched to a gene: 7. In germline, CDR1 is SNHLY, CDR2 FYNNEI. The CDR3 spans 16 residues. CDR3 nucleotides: TGTGCCAGCAGCCGGACTAGCGGGAGGGCAGTGGAGACCCAGTACTTC. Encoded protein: CASSRTSGRAVETQYF.

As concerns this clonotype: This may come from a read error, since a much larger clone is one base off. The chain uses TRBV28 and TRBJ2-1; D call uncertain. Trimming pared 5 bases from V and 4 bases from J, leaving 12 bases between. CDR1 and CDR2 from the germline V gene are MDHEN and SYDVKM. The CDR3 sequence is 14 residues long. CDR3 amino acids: CASSARSMYNEQFF. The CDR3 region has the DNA TGTGCCAGCAGTGCTCGAAGCATGTACAATGAGCAGTTCTTC.

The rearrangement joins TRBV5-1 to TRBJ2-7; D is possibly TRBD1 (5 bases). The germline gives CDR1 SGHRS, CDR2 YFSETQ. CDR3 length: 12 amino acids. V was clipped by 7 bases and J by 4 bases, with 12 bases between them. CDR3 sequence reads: CASAEDSYEQYF. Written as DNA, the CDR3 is TGCGCCAGCGCAGAAGACAGTTACGAGCAGTACTTC.

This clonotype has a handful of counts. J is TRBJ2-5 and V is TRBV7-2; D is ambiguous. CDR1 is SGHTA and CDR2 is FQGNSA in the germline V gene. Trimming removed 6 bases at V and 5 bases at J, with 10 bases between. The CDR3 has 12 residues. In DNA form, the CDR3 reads TGTGCCAGCAGGTTCGTTGGGGAGACCCAGTACTTC. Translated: CASRFVGETQYF.

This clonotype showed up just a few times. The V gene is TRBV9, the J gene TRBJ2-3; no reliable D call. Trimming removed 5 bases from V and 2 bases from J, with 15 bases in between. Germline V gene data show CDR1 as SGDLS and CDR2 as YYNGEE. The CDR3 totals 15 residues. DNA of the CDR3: TGTGCCAGCAGTCCTCGGGCGGATGACACAGATACGCAGTATTTT. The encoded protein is CASSPRADDTDTQYF.

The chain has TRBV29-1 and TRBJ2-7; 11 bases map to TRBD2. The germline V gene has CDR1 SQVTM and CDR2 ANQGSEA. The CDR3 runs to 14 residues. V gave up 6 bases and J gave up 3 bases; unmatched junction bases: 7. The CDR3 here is CSVTGGLADYEQYF. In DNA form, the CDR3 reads TGCAGCGTGACTGGGGGACTAGCGGACTACGAGCAGTACTTC.

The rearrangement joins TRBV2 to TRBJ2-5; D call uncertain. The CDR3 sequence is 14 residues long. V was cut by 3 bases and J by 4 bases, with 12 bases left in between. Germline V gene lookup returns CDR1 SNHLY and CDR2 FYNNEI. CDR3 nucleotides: TGTGCCAGCAGTGAGGGCGACAAGAGAGAGACCCAGTACTTC. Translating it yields CASSEGDKRETQYF.

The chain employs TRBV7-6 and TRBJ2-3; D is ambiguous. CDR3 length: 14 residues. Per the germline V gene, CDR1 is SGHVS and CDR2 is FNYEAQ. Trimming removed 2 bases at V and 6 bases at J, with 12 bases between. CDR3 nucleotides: TGTGCCAGCAGCTTACGGCCTCCAGCGGATACGCAGTATTTT. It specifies CASSLRPPADTQYF.

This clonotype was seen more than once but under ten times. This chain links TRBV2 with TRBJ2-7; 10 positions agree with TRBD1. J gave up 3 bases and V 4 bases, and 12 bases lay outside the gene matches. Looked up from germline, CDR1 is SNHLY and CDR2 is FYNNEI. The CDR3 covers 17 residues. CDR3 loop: CASSGQGAANGGYEQYF. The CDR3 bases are TGTGCCAGCAGTGGACAGGGGGCCGCTAACGGGGGCTACGAGCAGTACTTC.

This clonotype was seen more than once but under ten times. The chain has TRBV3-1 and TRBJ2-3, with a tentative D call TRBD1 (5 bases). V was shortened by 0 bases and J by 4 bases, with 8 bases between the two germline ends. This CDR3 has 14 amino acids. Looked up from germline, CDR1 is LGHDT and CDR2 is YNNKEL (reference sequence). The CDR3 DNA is TGTGCCAGCAGCCAAGATGGGGCGGCAGATACGCAGTATTTT. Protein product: CASSQDGAADTQYF.

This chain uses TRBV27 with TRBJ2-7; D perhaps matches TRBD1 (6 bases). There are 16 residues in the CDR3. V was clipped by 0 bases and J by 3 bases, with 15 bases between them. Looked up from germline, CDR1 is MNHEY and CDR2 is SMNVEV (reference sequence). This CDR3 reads CASSLSSGQLVYEQYF. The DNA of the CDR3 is TGTGCCAGCAGTTTATCGTCGGGACAACTGGTCTACGAGCAGTACTTC.

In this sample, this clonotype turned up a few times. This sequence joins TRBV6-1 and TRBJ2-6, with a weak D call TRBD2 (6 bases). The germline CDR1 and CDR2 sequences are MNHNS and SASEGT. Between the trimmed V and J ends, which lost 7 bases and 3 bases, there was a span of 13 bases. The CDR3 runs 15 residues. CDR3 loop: CASKVEGLGANVLTF. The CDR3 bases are TGTGCCAGCAAGGTGGAGGGGCTTGGGGCCAACGTCCTGACTTTC.

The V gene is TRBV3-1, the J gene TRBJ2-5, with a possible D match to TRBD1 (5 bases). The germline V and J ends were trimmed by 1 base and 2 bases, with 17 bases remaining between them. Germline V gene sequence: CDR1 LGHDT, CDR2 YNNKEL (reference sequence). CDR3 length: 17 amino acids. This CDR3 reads CASSQGIQGRWQETQYF. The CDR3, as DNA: TGTGCCAGCAGCCAAGGAATCCAGGGTCGGTGGCAAGAGACCCAGTACTTC.